The source of this T cell receptor (beta chain) is a study of blood T cells in healthy people across ages. Whole-study findings and limits: Age advanced and TCR beta diversity per million T cells fell, roughly linearly. Using unsorted PBMCs precluded a conclusive naive versus antigen-experienced comparison.

Remarks on this clonotype: Antigen unknown.

Through a sample-barcoded 5' primer and a J-beta primer mix, a second PCR was run for roughly 7 to 12 cycles. Each CDR3 protein gets one entry after TCRdb re-called the 5' RACE reads with MiXCR. The sample shows under 1 million distinct CDR3 sequences, approximately 48% of them seen only once. The CDR3 extends over 13 amino acids. V gave up 0 bases and J gave up 11 bases, with 13 bases separating them. Germline loops: CDR1 LNHNV, CDR2 YYDKDF (reference sequence). Sequenced input: blood. This sequence originates from a man in his sixties in good health. This sequence joins TRBV15 and TRBJ1-1, with D possibly matching TRBD1 (6 bases). The CDR3 region is CATSREWTDKAFF. CDR3 coding DNA: TGTGCCACCAGCAGAGAATGGACAGATAAGGCTTTCTTT. Using reference TRBV15 and TRBJ1-1 for the parts outside the CDR3, the full variable domain is DAMVIQNPRYQVTQFGKPVTLSCSQTLNHNVMYWYQQKSSQAPKLLFHYYDKDFNNEADTPDNFQSRRPNTSFCFLDIRSPGLGDTAMYLCATSREWTDKAFFGQGTRLTVV.